This entry lists 26 T cell receptor beta chains sequenced from one sample in a study of T cells expressing NK-cell markers. Following a re-call of the 5' RACE reads, TCRdb has one entry per CDR3 protein and lacks DNA. In all, the sample yields under 500,000 distinct CDR3 sequences. Sequencing was done on a sample of blood T cells: a sorted CD56 or NKG2C T cell subset, CD4+ or CD8+ T cells, or bulk PBMC T cells (not recorded which). The receptor set was obtained from a woman between 18 and 69 years old in good health.

J is TRBJ2-1 and V is TRBV19; without DNA, the TCRdb call of TRBD1 cannot be checked. From germline, CDR1 is LNHDA and CDR2 SQIVND (reference sequence). The CDR3 contains 12 residues. The CDR3 is CASGTGSNEQFF.

The genes are TRBV5-6 and TRBJ2-2. The CDR3 sequence is 14 residues long. From germline, CDR1 is SGHDT and CDR2 YYEEEE. Here the CDR3 reads CASSRGVLSGELFF. Complete variable domain (other parts from reference TRBV5-6 and TRBJ2-2): DAGVTQSPTHLIKTRGQQVTLRCSPKSGHDTVSWYQQALGQGPQFIFQYYEEEERQRGNFPDRFSGHQFPNYSSELNVNALLLGDSALYLCASSRGVLSGELFFGEGSRLTVL.

The rearrangement links TRBV5-1 to TRBJ2-3; the D gene TCRdb calls, TRBD1, cannot be checked with no DNA. The CDR3 length is 16 residues. The germline CDR1 and CDR2 sequences are SGHRS and YFSETQ. CDR3 residues: CASSSGLAGGRDTQYF.

This sequence joins TRBV7-9 and TRBJ1-1; TCRdb outputs TRBD1, but without DNA this stays unchecked. Germline V gene data show CDR1 as SEHNR and CDR2 as FQNEAQ (reference sequence). The CDR3 spans 16 residues. CDR3: CASSLNRGQGATGVRF.

The V gene is TRBV9, the J gene TRBJ2-1; TCRdb proposes TRBD2, but this gene call is untestable without DNA. Germline V lookup: CDR1 SGDLS, CDR2 YYNGEE. This CDR3 comprises 13 residues. The CDR3 reads CASSVGGRDEQFF.

This chain joins TRBV20-1 and TRBJ2-4; TCRdb names TRBD1, which stays unverified in the absence of DNA. The CDR3 totals 15 residues. Germline V lookup: CDR1 DFQATT, CDR2 SNEGSKA (reference sequence). The CDR3 sequence: CSARGLAPAKNIQYF.

The chain couples TRBV5-1 to TRBJ2-2; the D call from TCRdb, TRBD1, cannot be confirmed without DNA. In germline, CDR1 is SGHRS, CDR2 YFSETQ. This CDR3 is built from 16 residues. CDR3: CASSTGDRSNTGELFF.

The CDR3 reads CASSLDRMAHTEAFF. The rearrangement uses TRBV12-3 or TRBV12-4 and TRBJ1-1; the D call from TCRdb, TRBD1, cannot be confirmed without DNA. The CDR3 extends over 15 amino acids.

V gene TRBV7-3 combines with J gene TRBJ2-4; lacking DNA, the TRBD1 call made by TCRdb goes unchecked. This CDR3 region has 15 residues. Germline V gene data show CDR1 as SGHTA and CDR2 as FQGTGA. This CDR3 is CASSPHPGPQNIQYF.

This chain joins TRBV5-1 and TRBJ1-2; TCRdb reports TRBD1, a call that lacks DNA to check it against. The V gene's germline CDR1 is SGHRS and CDR2 YFSETQ. This CDR3 comprises 15 residues. CDR3 sequence reads: CASSLVVGQRRGYTF.

The chain combines TRBV7-9 with TRBJ2-4. Germline V lookup: CDR1 SEHNR, CDR2 FQNEAQ (reference sequence). This CDR3 has 13 amino acids. This CDR3 is CASSLGVANIQYF.

This chain joins TRBV5-1 and TRBJ2-2. Germline V gives CDR1 SGHRS, CDR2 YFSETQ. This CDR3 comprises 14 residues. CDR3 region: CASSLGAATGELFF.

The chain has TRBV20-1 and TRBJ2-1; the TRBD2 assignment by TCRdb is unverifiable without DNA. Per germline, CDR1 DFQATT and CDR2 SNEGSKA (reference sequence). The CDR3 has 16 residues. CDR3 protein: CSAMLTSRSSYNEQFF.

The genes are TRBV5-1 and TRBJ2-5; TCRdb reports TRBD1, a call that lacks DNA to check it against. The germline gives CDR1 SGHRS, CDR2 YFSETQ. This CDR3 has 16 residues. The CDR3 region is CASSSIPTGHQETQYF.

This chain connects TRBV5-1 to TRBJ2-3; TCRdb proposes TRBD1, but this gene call is untestable without DNA. The germline gives CDR1 SGHRS, CDR2 YFSETQ. The CDR3 has 15 residues. The chain's CDR3 is CASSLGGHEADTQYF.

This rearrangement joins TRBV30 to TRBJ2-1; lacking DNA, the TRBD1 call made by TCRdb goes unchecked. Germline loops: CDR1 GTSNPN, CDR2 SVGIG (reference sequence). The CDR3 extends over 14 amino acids. This CDR3 reads CAWSRGESYNEQFF.

The V call is TRBV15, the J call TRBJ1-4; TCRdb picks TRBD1, but there is no DNA to check that call. Germline assignment: CDR1 LNHNV and CDR2 YYDKDF (reference sequence). This CDR3 spans 14 amino acids. CDR3 loop: CATSRDLPGVKLFF.

J is TRBJ2-7 and V is TRBV6-5. The germline gives CDR1 MNHEY, CDR2 SVGAGI. The CDR3 is 14 residues long. CDR3: CASSYDGTSYEQYF.

The J gene is TRBJ1-2, the V gene TRBV7-9; the D gene TCRdb calls, TRBD1, cannot be checked with no DNA. The CDR3 runs 17 residues. Germline CDR1 is SEHNR and CDR2 is FQNEAQ (reference sequence). The CDR3 is CASSSTGTGWRVDGYTF.

This sequence joins TRBV7-2 and TRBJ1-5. The CDR3 runs to 13 residues. Germline V gives CDR1 SGHTA, CDR2 FQGNSA. The chain's CDR3 is CASSPAGYQPQHF.

This rearrangement joins TRBV5-1 to TRBJ1-4. The CDR3 consists of 15 residues. Germline-derived CDR1 and CDR2 are SGHRS and YFSETQ. CDR3 loop: CASRSNAALNEKLFF.

CDR3 loop: CASSLGVIGDGDNEQFF. This chain uses TRBV7-8 with TRBJ2-1; absent DNA, TCRdb's TRBD1 call cannot be checked. The germline gives CDR1 SGHVS, CDR2 FQNEAQ. The CDR3 has 17 amino acids.

The chain couples TRBV29-1 to TRBJ1-1. CDR3 size: 11 residues. CDR1 is SQVTM, CDR2 ANQGSEA, per germline. CDR3 residues: CSVVQLTEAFF.

The CDR3 is CASSVPGQASSLHF. The chain is built from TRBV25-1 and TRBJ1-6; the D gene TCRdb calls, TRBD1, cannot be checked with no DNA. Germline V gene data show CDR1 as MGHDK and CDR2 as SYGVNS. This CDR3 spans 14 amino acids. Full variable domain (missing parts from reference TRBV25-1 and TRBJ1-6): EADIYQTPRYLVIGTGKKITLECSQTMGHDKMYWYQQDPGMELHLIHYSYGVNSTEKGDLSSESTVSRIRTEHFPLTLESARPSHTSQYLCASSVPGQASSLHFGNGTRLTVT.

The rearrangement links TRBV10-3 to TRBJ2-3; the D call from TCRdb, TRBD2, cannot be confirmed without DNA. Germline V CDR1 and CDR2: ENHRY, SYGVKD. The CDR3 contains 15 residues. The CDR3 loop is CAISGSGTSTDTQYF.

V is TRBV7-2 and J is TRBJ1-4; TCRdb returns TRBD1, unconfirmable since there is no DNA. Germline V gives CDR1 SGHTA, CDR2 FQGNSA. This CDR3 contains 17 residues. The CDR3 here is CASSLAGQGASNEKLFF.